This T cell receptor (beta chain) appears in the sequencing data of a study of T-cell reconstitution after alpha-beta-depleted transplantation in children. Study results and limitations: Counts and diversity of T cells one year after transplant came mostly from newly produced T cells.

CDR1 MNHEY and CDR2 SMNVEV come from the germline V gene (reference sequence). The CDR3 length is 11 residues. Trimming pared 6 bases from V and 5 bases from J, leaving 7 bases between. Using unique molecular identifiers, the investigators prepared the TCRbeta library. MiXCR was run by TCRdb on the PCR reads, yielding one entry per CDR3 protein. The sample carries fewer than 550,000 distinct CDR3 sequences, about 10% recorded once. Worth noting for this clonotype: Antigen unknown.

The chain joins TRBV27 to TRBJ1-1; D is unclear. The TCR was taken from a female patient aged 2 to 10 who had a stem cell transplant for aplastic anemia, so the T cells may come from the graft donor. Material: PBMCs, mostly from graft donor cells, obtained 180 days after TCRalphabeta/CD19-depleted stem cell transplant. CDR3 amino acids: CASRTWTEAFF. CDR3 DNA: TGTGCCAGCAGGACGTGGACTGAAGCTTTCTTT.